Here is one T cell receptor (beta chain) with its context. Antigen specificity is unknown. The TCRbeta library incorporated unique molecular identifiers. TCRdb called the PCR reads again in MiXCR, with one record for every CDR3 protein. The table includes some 300,000 distinct CDR3 sequences, over 7% detected once. This sample is part of a study of T-cell reconstitution after alpha-beta-depleted transplantation in children. Study-level results: Reportedly, roughly two months post-transplant, alpha-beta T cells arose from several hundred expanded graft clones. TCRbeta diversity was high at day 60 in some patients (a result of surviving recipient T cells and thymic progenitors). Newly generated T cells supplied most T-cell counts and diversity one year post-transplant.

The CDR3 spans 16 residues. Germline V gene sequence: CDR1 KGHSH, CDR2 LQKENI. The V gene end was trimmed by 1 base and the J gene end by 1 base; junction bases not matched to a gene: 5. The chain carries TRBV18 and TRBJ2-3; 7 positions match TRBD2. This specimen was peripheral blood, taken 360 days after TCRalphabeta/CD19-depleted stem cell transplant. This clonotype originated in a female patient aged 2-9 years who had a stem cell transplant for Fanconi anemia, so the T cells may come from the graft donor. CDR3: CASSPLRTSGTDTQYF. The CDR3 coding sequence is TGTGCCAGCTCACCACTCCGCACTAGCGGCACAGATACGCAGTATTTT.